Presented here are 18 T cell receptor beta chains from one specimen sequenced in a study of shared clonotypes between healthy human individuals. Repertoires were generated with immunoSEQ multiplex PCR, while TCRdb's copy carries only in-frame clones and drops some. The top ten hold 12% of the sample, which has more than 400,000 clones, approximately 82% seen once. The sequenced sample consisted of PBMCs. The receptor set was obtained from a woman aged 40 to 55 in good health. Some clones in this sample may be carry-over from other donors' samples.

The chain is built from TRBV18 and TRBJ2-1; no clear D gene. There are 14 residues in the CDR3. Germline V lookup: CDR1 KGHSH, CDR2 LQKENI. V was pared by 2 bases and J by 2 bases, with 7 bases between. CDR3 DNA sequence: TGTGCCAGCTCACCAGAACGGACCTACAATGAGCAGTTCTTC. This translates into CASSPERTYNEQFF.

This clone was detected once. The chain uses TRBV6-1 and TRBJ2-4, with no clear D. Germline-derived CDR1 and CDR2 are MNHNS and SASEGT. V lost 1 base, J lost 1 base, and 5 bases lay in between. CDR3 size: 14 residues. CDR3 in amino acids: CASSEGGAKNIQYF. In DNA, the CDR3 is TGTGCCAGCAGTGAAGGAGGTGCCAAAAACATTCAGTACTTC.

This chain links TRBV18 with TRBJ2-1, with 9 bases lining up with TRBD1. Trimming took 5 bases from V and 10 from J; bases not matched to a gene: 12. Germline-derived CDR1 and CDR2 are KGHSH and LQKENI. The CDR3 contains 15 residues. In DNA, the CDR3 is TGTGCCAGCTCAAGGGACAGGGCTCGATCATGGGAGCAGTTCTTC. It specifies CASSRDRARSWEQFF.

In this sample, this clone turned up a few times. The chain recombines TRBV27 with TRBJ2-7; 10 bases match TRBD2. Germline V gene sequence: CDR1 MNHEY, CDR2 SMNVEV (reference sequence). CDR3 length: 15 residues. The ends lost 1 base at V and 5 bases at J; junction bases unmatched: 5. This CDR3 reads CASSLLPLAGNEQYF. The CDR3 bases are TGTGCCAGCAGTTTATTACCACTAGCGGGGAACGAGCAGTACTTC.

This clone was recorded a few times. The chain couples TRBV6-4 to TRBJ2-6, with D perhaps matching TRBD1 (6 bases). CDR3 length: 16 amino acids. The germline V gene has CDR1 MRHNA and CDR2 SNTAGT. Deletions cut 6 bases from V and 0 bases from J, with 12 bases between. The CDR3 region is CASSPGQLSGANVLTF. CDR3 in DNA: TGTGCCAGCAGCCCGGGACAACTCTCTGGGGCCAACGTCCTGACTTTC.

The DNA of the CDR3 is TGTGCCAGCAGCTTAACGTTGGCAGGGAAAGGTGGCTACACCTTC. Translating gives CASSLTLAGKGGYTF. V is TRBV7-3 and J is TRBJ1-2; perhaps TRBD1 as D (5 bases). Germline assignment: CDR1 SGHTA and CDR2 FQGTGA. Trimming took off 0 bases at V and 7 bases at J, with 15 bases between the two ends. This CDR3 has 15 residues. The complete variable domain, with remaining parts taken from reference TRBV7-3 and TRBJ1-2, reads GAGVSQTPSNKVTEKGKYVELRCDPISGHTALYWYRQSLGQGPEFLIYFQGTGAADDSGLPNDRFFAVRPEGSVSTLKIQRTERGDSAVYLCASSLTLAGKGGYTFGSGTRLTVV.

The V call is TRBV6-1, the J call TRBJ2-3, with D uncertain. The CDR3 is 10 residues long. Germline V lookup: CDR1 MNHNS, CDR2 SASEGT. V lost 9 bases and J 8 bases, leaving 9 bases between the germline ends. The CDR3 sequence is CASALSTQYF. DNA of the CDR3: TGTGCCAGTGCATTGAGTACGCAGTATTTT.

The chain uses TRBV18 and TRBJ1-2; D unclear. V gave up 6 bases and J gave up 4 bases, with 12 bases separating them. Germline loops: CDR1 KGHSH, CDR2 LQKENI. CDR3 size: 13 residues. The CDR3 DNA reads as TGTGCCAGCTCCCCAGAGGGCGGCTATGGCTACACCTTC. Encoded protein: CASSPEGGYGYTF.

The V gene is TRBV25-1, the J gene TRBJ2-7, with 9 bases that match TRBD1. Germline values: CDR1 MGHDK, CDR2 SYGVNS. The CDR3 is made up of 14 amino acids. V shed 5 bases and J 3 bases; nucleotides not matched to a gene: 5. CDR3 residues: CASSSDRGFYEQYF. CDR3 nucleotides: TGTGCCAGCAGTTCCGACAGGGGGTTCTACGAGCAGTACTTC.

This clone was seen a few times. V and J are TRBV18 and TRBJ1-2; 7 bases agree with TRBD1. The length of the CDR3 is 16 residues. In germline, CDR1 is KGHSH, CDR2 LQKENI. V gave up 5 bases and J gave up 2 bases; unmatched junction bases: 11. Here the CDR3 DNA reads TGTGCCAGCTCATTCTCCCCGGGACAGCAGAACTATGGCTACACCTTC. Translated: CASSFSPGQQNYGYTF.

The chain links TRBV27 to TRBJ1-5; 9 nucleotides match TRBD1. Trimming cost V 5 bases and J 5 bases; bases outside gene matches: 7. The CDR3 extends over 15 amino acids. In germline, CDR1 is MNHEY, CDR2 SMNVEV (reference sequence). CDR3 sequence (DNA): TGTGCCAGCAGTCGGGGACAGGGACAGCATCAGCCCCAGCATTTT. Amino acids: CASSRGQGQHQPQHF.

V is TRBV7-2 and J is TRBJ2-1, with D perhaps TRBD1 (6 bases). The CDR3 is 14 residues long. V lost 1 base and J 8 bases, leaving 12 bases between the germline ends. From germline, CDR1 is SGHTA and CDR2 FQGNSA. The CDR3 DNA sequence: TGTGCCAGCAGCTTAGGGGGGCGGATGTATGAGCAGTTCTTC. It encodes CASSLGGRMYEQFF.

This chain joins TRBV29-1 and TRBJ2-3; maybe TRBD1 (6 bases). Germline V gives CDR1 SQVTM, CDR2 ANQGSEA. This CDR3 region has 14 residues. V was pared by 4 bases and J by 2 bases, with 13 bases between. Here the CDR3 DNA reads TGCAGCGTTGGGAAAGGACAGATCACAGATACGCAGTATTTT. Residues: CSVGKGQITDTQYF.

The count of this clone is one. A clone one base away is much larger, so this may be a read error. The final CDR3 position lacks the conserved phenylalanine or tryptophan, pointing to a likely read error. The rearrangement links TRBV2 to TRBJ1-2, with D perhaps TRBD1 (5 bases). The V gene lost 6 bases and the J gene lost 2 bases, with 10 bases spanning the gap. There are 13 residues in the CDR3. Germline V gives CDR1 SNHLY, CDR2 FYNNEI. This CDR3 reads CASRVQVNYGYTS. In nucleotides, the CDR3 is TGTGCCAGCAGGGTACAGGTAAACTATGGCTACACCTCC.

About this clone itself: This likely stems from a read error, as it lies one base from a far larger clone. Other DNA sequences from this sample encode an identical CDR3 as well. This chain connects TRBV7-8 to TRBJ2-7; TRBD2 matches at 8 bases. Germline V gene data show CDR1 as SGHVS and CDR2 as FQNEAQ. This CDR3 comprises 18 residues. CDR3 sequence (DNA): TGTGCCAGTAGCTTTTTAGCGGGACGAAGCCTAGGGAACTACGAGCAGTACTTC. This codes for CASSFLAGRSLGNYEQYF.

The genes are TRBV7-2 and TRBJ2-1; D is ambiguous. Deletions cut 1 base from V and 0 bases from J, with 7 bases between. Germline V gene data show CDR1 as SGHTA and CDR2 as FQGNSA. The length of the CDR3 is 15 residues. The CDR3 bases are TGTGCCAGCAGCTTAGAACAAGGCTCCTACAATGAGCAGTTCTTC. Amino acid sequence: CASSLEQGSYNEQFF.

The chain employs TRBV4-1 and TRBJ2-1; D is perhaps TRBD1 or TRBD2 (5 bases each). Trimming removed 7 bases from V and 4 bases from J, with 17 bases in between. Per the germline V gene, CDR1 is MGHRA and CDR2 is YSYEKL. The CDR3 contains 15 residues. The CDR3 DNA sequence: TGCGCCAGCACCAGACCGGGGCAGCAATACAATGAGCAGTTCTTC. It translates to CASTRPGQQYNEQFF.

The chain links TRBV5-1 to TRBJ1-1, with TRBD1 matching over 7 bases. The CDR3 totals 15 residues. The junction had 7 bases not matched to a gene; V was cut back by 4 bases and J by 1 base. Germline V lookup: CDR1 SGHRS, CDR2 YFSETQ. The CDR3 loop is CASSATGVANTEAFF. CDR3 nucleotide sequence: TGCGCCAGCAGCGCCACAGGGGTTGCGAACACTGAAGCTTTCTTT. The full variable domain, completed using reference TRBV5-1 and TRBJ1-1, is KAGVTQTPRYLIKTRGQQVTLSCSPISGHRSVSWYQQTPGQGLQFLFEYFSETQRNKGNFPGRFSGRQFSNSRSEMNVSTLELGDSALYLCASSATGVANTEAFFGQGTRLTVV.